Here is one T cell receptor (beta chain) with its context. The antigen is unknown. CDR1 is MNHEY and CDR2 is SVGEGT in the germline V gene. V gave up 5 bases and J gave up 7 bases; unmatched junction bases: 9. CDR3 length: 14 amino acids. The data belong to a study of T cell responses to AZD1222 COVID-19 vaccine. Study-level results: Two doses of AZD1222 preceded a rise in Spike-specific TCR breadth and depth. At 160-218 and 743-854, vaccine-associated CD4 TCRs were dominant, and they spanned spike.

Produced via immunoSEQ multiplex PCR; TCRdb's table is partial and in-frame only. The table lists 70,000 to 95,000 clones, under 90% of them singletons. The sample here was peripheral blood, taken on day 0 of MenACWY control vaccination. This clonotype was obtained from an adult in good health. J is TRBJ2-3 and V is TRBV6-2 or TRBV6-3; 7 nucleotides match TRBD2. The CDR3, as DNA: TGTGCCAGCAGTACAATCTCAGGGACTAATACGCAGTATTTT. Translated: CASSTISGTNTQYF.